Here is one T cell receptor (beta chain) with its context. The data derive from a study of blood T cell repertoires in COVID-19. Study background: Acute and convalescent COVID-19 samples came from the United States, Italy and Spain. Sources were T cells, B-cell-depleted T cells, or PBMCs; the material itself was cDNA or gDNA.

In the authors' methods: The assay estimated nucleated cells by amplifying reference gene primers. Libraries were prepared by immunoSEQ multiplex PCR; TCRdb keeps only in-frame clonotypes and omits some of them. V, J and clone size reflect that table, while D and trimming were determined from the DNA. The table records under 450,000 clones, 81% of them present only once. The receptor's source is a human donor with acute or convalescent COVID-19. The donor label of this sample is uncertain. The sample comprised peripheral blood.

This CDR3 is CASSYIGIDQPQHF. DNA of the CDR3: TGTGCCAGCAGTTATATCGGTATCGATCAGCCCCAGCATTTT. This chain connects TRBV6-6 to TRBJ1-5, with D unresolved. The CDR3 runs 14 residues. Germline-derived CDR1 and CDR2 are MNHNY and SVGAGI (reference sequence). Trimming left V 3 bases short and J 5 bases short, with 11 bases between.